This passage covers 14 T cell receptor beta chains from one sample sequenced in a study of sequential checkpoint blockade in melanoma. Profiling relied on immunoSEQ multiplex PCR, and the TCRdb table lists in-frame clones only, not all of them. Counted here are roughly 8,800 clones, 59% occurring once; the ten biggest clones make up roughly 40%. Described treatment: randomized to nivolumab then ipilimumab (arm A) or the reverse (arm B). Sequences were derived from CD8+ T cells sorted from blood (inferred from file names), sampled from a patient given nivolumab and ipilimumab in sequence. Receptors were obtained from a human donor with melanoma.

The chain is built from TRBV4-3 and TRBJ2-7; no clear D gene. Germline CDR1 is LGHNA and CDR2 is YSLEER. CDR3 size: 15 residues. Trimming stripped 4 bases from V and 0 bases from J, with 13 bases between. The CDR3 spells CASSLAQQASYEQYF. The CDR3 DNA reads as TGCGCCAGCAGCCTCGCCCAGCAGGCCTCCTACGAGCAGTACTTC.

A few counts support this clone. The V and J genes are TRBV5-1 and TRBJ2-1, with D perhaps matching TRBD1 (6 bases). The CDR3 is 14 amino acids. V was pared by 0 bases and J by 5 bases, with 9 bases between. Germline-derived CDR1 and CDR2 are SGHRS and YFSETQ. CDR3 nucleotides: TGCGCCAGCAGCTTGGATACAGGGAACAATGAGCAGTTCTTC. Translated: CASSLDTGNNEQFF.

The chain recombines TRBV5-1 with TRBJ2-7, with 7 bases that match TRBD1. CDR3 length: 14 residues. Per the germline V gene, CDR1 is SGHRS and CDR2 is YFSETQ. Unmatched junction bases numbered 5, after V lost 0 bases and J lost 5 bases. Here the CDR3 reads CASSLGGGVNEQYF. The CDR3, as DNA: TGCGCCAGCAGCTTGGGAGGGGGCGTGAACGAGCAGTACTTC.

This clone was picked up a small number of times. The genes are TRBV29-1 and TRBJ2-7; 10 bases match TRBD1. V dropped 5 bases and J dropped 4; count of bases not matched to a gene: 5. CDR1 is SQVTM and CDR2 is ANQGSEA in the germline V gene. This CDR3 has 13 residues. CDR3 loop: CSVMTGGRYEQYF. In DNA, the CDR3 is TGCAGCGTTATGACAGGGGGCAGGTACGAGCAGTACTTC.

The chain carries TRBV9 and TRBJ2-5, with TRBD1 matching 7 bases. Looked up from germline, CDR1 is SGDLS and CDR2 is YYNGEE. With 3 bases clipped from V and 1 base from J, the junction kept 3 bases outside the gene matches. The CDR3 sequence is 14 residues long. The CDR3 DNA sequence: TGTGCCAGCAGCGCCGGGACAGCCCAAGAGACCCAGTACTTC. It codes for CASSAGTAQETQYF.

This chain joins TRBV28 and TRBJ2-1; 8 bases align to TRBD2. CDR3 length: 12 amino acids. J gave up 12 bases and V 2 bases, and 3 bases lay outside the gene matches. The germline V gene has CDR1 MDHEN and CDR2 SYDVKM. The CDR3, as DNA: TGTGCCAGCAGTTTACCCCGGGGGGGGCAGTTCTTC. It encodes CASSLPRGGQFF.

The chain combines TRBV5-8 with TRBJ1-4; the match to TRBD1 covers 7 bases. Trimming took 4 bases from V and 5 from J; bases not matched to a gene: 11. This CDR3 comprises 16 residues. Germline-derived CDR1 and CDR2 are SGHTS and YDEGEE. CDR3 DNA: TGTGCCAGCAGCCCGATACCGGGACAGCGAAATGAAAAACTGTTTTTT. Translated, it gives CASSPIPGQRNEKLFF.

This sequence joins TRBV4-1 and TRBJ2-1, with 7 positions matching TRBD2. V was pared by 6 bases and J by 1 base, with 9 bases of the junction left unmatched. CDR3 length: 16 amino acids. Germline V gives CDR1 MGHRA, CDR2 YSYEKL. The CDR3 DNA reads TGCGCCAGCAGTCCTACAGCGGGGCGATCCTACAATGAGCAGTTCTTC. Translation gives CASSPTAGRSYNEQFF.

The CDR3 bases are TGTGCCAGCAGCCCGGGACAGCAAAACATTCAGTACTTC. It yields the protein CASSPGQQNIQYF. The rearrangement uses TRBV7-9 and TRBJ2-4, with TRBD1 identical over 7 bases. This CDR3 is 13 amino acids long. From germline, CDR1 is SEHNR and CDR2 FQNEAQ (reference sequence). Trimming took 5 bases from V and 5 from J; bases not matched to a gene: 3. The full variable domain, with the rest looked up from reference TRBV7-9 and TRBJ2-4, is DTGVSQNPRHKITKRGQNVTFRCDPISEHNRLYWYRQTLGQGPEFLTYFQNEAQLEKSRLLSDRFSAERPKGSFSTLEIQRTEQGDSAMYLCASSPGQQNIQYFGAGTRLSVL.

The chain combines TRBV5-1 with TRBJ1-2; TRBD1 agrees at 10 bases. The CDR3 has 15 residues. V shed 4 bases and J 5 bases; nucleotides not matched to a gene: 8. Looked up from germline, CDR1 is SGHRS and CDR2 is YFSETQ. CDR3 in DNA: TGCGCCAGCAGCACAACCGGGACAGGGGCTTATGGCTACACCTTC. Translated, it gives CASSTTGTGAYGYTF.

This clone has a count of ten or more. The rearrangement links TRBV6-5 to TRBJ2-5; a possible D gene is TRBD1 (6 bases). The CDR3 totals 14 residues. Germline V gene sequence: CDR1 MNHEY, CDR2 SVGAGI. Deletions cut 4 bases from V and 4 bases from J, with 13 bases between. The CDR3 bases are TGTGCCAGCAGTTCCGCGGACAGAACAGAGACCCAGTACTTC. It translates to CASSSADRTETQYF.

V and J are TRBV5-8 and TRBJ1-1; 9 nucleotides match TRBD1. The germline V gene encodes CDR1 SGHTS and CDR2 YDEGEE. The CDR3 is 16 amino acids. The ends lost 4 bases at V and 5 bases at J; junction bases unmatched: 12. The CDR3 region has the DNA TGTGCCAGCAGCCGGAACAGGGGGCGCGGGTTAACTGAAGCTTTCTTT. The encoded protein is CASSRNRGRGLTEAFF.

The CDR3 nucleotides read TGTGCCTGGAGTCTCAGATCGAACACTGAAGCTTTCTTT. Its translation: CAWSLRSNTEAFF. V usage is TRBV30 and J usage is TRBJ1-1; the D is unclear. CDR1 and CDR2 from the germline V gene are GTSNPN and SVGIG (reference sequence). The CDR3 sequence is 13 residues long. The germline V and J ends were trimmed by 2 bases and 1 base, with 8 bases remaining between them.

This sequence joins TRBV27 and TRBJ2-5; D is possibly TRBD1 (6 bases). The J call may be incorrect, as the DNA end agrees better with TRBJ2-7. The CDR3 length is 18 residues. Per the germline V gene, CDR1 is MNHEY and CDR2 is SMNVEV (reference sequence). DNA of the CDR3: TGTGCCAGCAGCCCGTTCCCCCCTGGACAGCCCTCGGGCTACGAGCAGTACTTC. Amino acid sequence: CASSPFPPGQPSGYEQYF.